This TCR beta chain was recovered during a study of human T cells and chemical hapten exposure (dated by TCRdb to the early 2020s). Notes on the research overall: For sensitization, 2% DPC in acetone was applied to an approximately 2 cm by approximately 2 cm area of upper inner arm skin. Patients additionally received weekly therapeutic DPC doses to the scalp throughout the roughly 25-week study period. Patch testing was done on the upper back using Finn chambers containing 0.01% DPC, and results were scored after 6 days according to International Contact Dermatitis Research Group standards. Most of the patients in the cohort were female, and the cohort covered alopecia areata with under or over 50% scalp involvement, alopecia totalis and alopecia universalis. Libraries were combined into a pool for sequencing, and differences in TCR yield between samples came mainly from small differences in library volumes within the pool. In alopecia patients, the study followed how the peripheral blood TCR repertoire changed in vivo over primary and secondary sensitization to diphenylcyclopropenone (DPC), a hapten. Patient blood was sampled pre-sensitization (week 0) and at 2, 6 and about 24 weeks after DPC sensitization. Blood for TCR sequencing was provided by twenty-nine alopecia patients at one to four time points (pre-sensitization, 2, 6 and 24 weeks).

Receptors were amplified or captured by RACE. Sequencing instrument: NextSeq 500. Library preparation attached unique molecular identifiers to individual cDNA molecules for quantitative, reproducible TCR counting. From each blood RNA sample, both TCR alpha and TCR beta chains were sequenced. In the original analysis: A median of about 100,000 TCRs per sample was observed, with a range of 23,224 to 690,600. The Decombinator software suite was used to annotate the V, J and CDR3 of the TCR reads. Every sample was subsampled to the same number of TCRs (28,000) for the PS versus PT1 abundance plots. TCRs were defined as expanded if absent before sensitization and observed at least eight times at the 2-week time point. Using fastp trimming at Q25 and MiXCR clonotype assembly, TCRdb reanalyzed the public sequencing data and kept in-frame beta chains. Duplicate CDR3 protein sequences are folded into a single record with the most common DNA and genes. The V and J calls were not made by the authors but by TCRdb's processing. Here the sample has roughly 100,000 distinct CDR3 sequences; roughly a third occur a single time. Roughly 3% of the sample is held by the ten biggest clonotypes.

This sample's time point label indicates: patch test 3, about 24 weeks after DPC sensitization. The treatment or condition tag for this specimen amounts to: therapeutic diphenylcyclopropenone sensitization with weekly scalp DPC. At every patch-test visit, the blood draw took place before the patch test was put on. Patients were considered eligible if aged 18 to 70, diagnosed with alopecia and deemed suitable for DPC therapy, and patients were excluded if pregnant. Total RNA was isolated from unfractionated whole blood collected in Tempus Blood RNA tubes. The study at large found these results: Compared with pre-sensitization or healthy control sets, expanded TCRs formed significantly more large CDR3 similarity clusters, which is consistent with antigen-driven responses. After repeated subsampling, the strength of the expansion versus patch-test correlation and the threshold at which it became significant changed. All patients had alopecia, a presumed autoimmune disease, so their immune response might differ from that of healthy individuals. A positive correlation was found between the number of PT1 expanded TCRs and patch test score, with significance reached at thresholds 8, 16 and 32 but not 4. No change with DPC sensitization was found in the number of TCRs above 1 in 1000 frequency, and no evidence of global repertoire structure alterations was found.

To note about this clonotype: The specificity of this receptor is unknown. Nothing much larger sits one base from this clone, and base qualities are not available.

This sequence originates from a man aged 35 to 55 with alopecia areata. Some clones in this sample may be carry-over from other donors' samples. The sample consisted of whole blood, taken in connection with sensitization to the hapten diphenylcyclopropenone (DPC).

The bases read TGTGCCATCAGTGAGTCGTTGGACAGTAAAGAGACCCAGTACTTC. Its translation is CAISESLDSKETQYF. The V and J genes are TRBV10-3 and TRBJ2-5, with a weak D call of TRBD1 (6 bases match). From the cysteine through the phenylalanine, the CDR3 covers 15 amino acids. The DNA shown is the 45-base CDR3, in frame from base 1. The CDR1 and CDR2 encoded by the germline V gene are ENHRY and SYGVKD. A distance of 11 bases separates the germline ends of V and J, which lose 0 bases and 3 bases respectively.